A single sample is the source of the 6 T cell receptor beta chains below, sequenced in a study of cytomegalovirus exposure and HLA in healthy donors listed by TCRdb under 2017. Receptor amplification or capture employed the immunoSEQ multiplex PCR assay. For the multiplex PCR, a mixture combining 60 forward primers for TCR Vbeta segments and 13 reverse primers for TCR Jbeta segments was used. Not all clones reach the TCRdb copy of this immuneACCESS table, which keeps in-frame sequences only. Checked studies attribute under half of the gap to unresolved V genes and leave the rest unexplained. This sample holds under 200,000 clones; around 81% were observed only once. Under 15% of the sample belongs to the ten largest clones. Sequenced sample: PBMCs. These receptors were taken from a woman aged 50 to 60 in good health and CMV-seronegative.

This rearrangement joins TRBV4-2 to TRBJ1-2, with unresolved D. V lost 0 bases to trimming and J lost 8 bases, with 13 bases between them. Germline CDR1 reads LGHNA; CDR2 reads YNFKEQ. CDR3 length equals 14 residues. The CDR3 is CASSQEGTTGGYTF. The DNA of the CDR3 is TGTGCCAGCAGCCAAGAGGGCACAACGGGGGGCTACACCTTC.

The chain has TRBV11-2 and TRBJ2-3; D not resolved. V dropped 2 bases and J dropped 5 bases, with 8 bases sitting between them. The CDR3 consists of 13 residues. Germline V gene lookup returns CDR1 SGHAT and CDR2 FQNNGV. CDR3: CASSLNLGDTQYF. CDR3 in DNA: TGTGCCAGCAGCTTAAATCTCGGAGATACGCAGTATTTT.

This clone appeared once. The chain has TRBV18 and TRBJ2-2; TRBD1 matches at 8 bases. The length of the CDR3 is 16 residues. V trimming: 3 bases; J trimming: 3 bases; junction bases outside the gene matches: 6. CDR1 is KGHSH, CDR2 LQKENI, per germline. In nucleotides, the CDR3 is TGTGCCAGCTCACCCCCGTCAGGGGGCGACACCGGGGAGCTGTTTTTT. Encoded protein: CASSPPSGGDTGELFF.

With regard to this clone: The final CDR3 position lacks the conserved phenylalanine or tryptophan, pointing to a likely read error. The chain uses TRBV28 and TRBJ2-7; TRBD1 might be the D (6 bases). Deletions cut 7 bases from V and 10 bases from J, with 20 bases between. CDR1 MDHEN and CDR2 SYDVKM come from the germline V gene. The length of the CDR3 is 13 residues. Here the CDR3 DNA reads TGTGCCAGCACTCAAGGGGGACCCTGGGGCCAGTACCTC. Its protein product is CASTQGGPWGQYL.

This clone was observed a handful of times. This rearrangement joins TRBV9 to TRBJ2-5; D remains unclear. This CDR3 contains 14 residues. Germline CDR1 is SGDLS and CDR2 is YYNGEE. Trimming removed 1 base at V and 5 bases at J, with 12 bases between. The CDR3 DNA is TGTGCCAGCAGCGTACTAGTGAACTCGGAGACCCAGTACTTC. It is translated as CASSVLVNSETQYF.

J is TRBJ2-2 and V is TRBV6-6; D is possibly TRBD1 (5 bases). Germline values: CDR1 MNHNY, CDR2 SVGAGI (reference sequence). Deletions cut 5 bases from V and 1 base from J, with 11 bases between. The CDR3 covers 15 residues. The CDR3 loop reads CASSNRQRNTGELFF. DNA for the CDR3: TGTGCCAGCAGTAACCGACAGAGGAACACCGGGGAGCTGTTTTTT.